This TCR beta chain was captured in a study of cytomegalovirus exposure and HLA in healthy donors (dated by TCRdb to the late 2010s). Study-level background: In an earlier analysis of about 560 of the donors, about 260 Gb of sequence data and just under 120 million unique TCR beta sequences from 180 million or so T cells were reported. An early release covering more than 500 HLA-typed donors comprised about 290 gigabases of sequencing data and some 79 million unique TCR sequences. Among the approximately 400 genotyped donors, approximately 77% belonged to the genetic ancestry cluster associated with self-reported Caucasian donors. The study aimed to test whether signatures of past pathogen exposure could be identified by cataloging public T cell receptors. The study profiled the T cell repertoires of more than 500 subjects by immunosequencing and related them to cytomegalovirus serostatus. A separate validation cohort of 90 to 150 different subjects was used in addition to the roughly 670-subject first cohort. To predict cytomegalovirus infection status, the study combined high-throughput TCR immunosequencing, statistical association of individual TCRs with disease status, and machine learning. In a later analysis, previously published TCR beta repertoires from several hundred donors were re-analyzed and high-resolution HLA genotyping was added so that TCR occurrence patterns could be studied. Rather than using new phenotypic data, the later analysis identified candidate immune exposures from TCR beta sequences and from how often those sequences occurred across donors. An earlier analysis of roughly 580 of the donors used high-throughput TCR beta sequencing to judge whether each TCR beta V gene segment behaved as functional or pseudogenic. Donor age, sex, ethnicity and CMV serostatus were collected together with the repertoire data. A later genetic analysis used genome-wide SNP genotypes for about three fifths of the 666 donors, treating that subset as a discovery cohort. All discovery cohort repertoires had been generated on a single sequencing platform. Both class I and class II loci were covered by HLA typing, at four-digit resolution. The number of donors typed differed by locus, with about 629-630 for A, B, C, DRB1 and DQB1, roughly 520 for DQA1, over 600 for DPA1, and around 430 for DPB1. Because of strong linkage in the cohort, roughly five DR-DQ haplotypes were treated as single units for association and clustering. Among 398 genotyped donors of the cohort, an average of approximately 230,000 unique TCR beta nucleotide sequences were sequenced per donor, around a sixth of them non-productive. General conclusions and limits of the study: In a later genetic analysis, a missense DCLRE1C variant was associated with V-gene and J-gene trimming of TCR beta chains, and the association was replicated in an independent cohort. HLA typing was unavailable for some donors at each locus, so association tests used only the typed subset. A total of 164 TCR beta chains were listed by the study as associated with cytomegalovirus. Only TCR beta chains were sequenced in this cohort, and the absence of alpha or paired-chain data limited detectable features. A cluster of highly shared sequence variants was judged likely to represent a technical artifact of the sequencing pipeline. Some IMGT-functional V segments, including TRBV6-2 and TRBV6-3, could not be distinguished by the 87-base-pair reads and were therefore excluded. Specific HLA alleles were associated with 15,000 to 20,000 TCR beta sequences at a false discovery rate of 0.05 in a later analysis. While some public TCRs were present in many individuals, most TCR sequences turned up only very rarely across donors. When HLA alleles, especially DR and DQ, strongly co-occurred, TCR associations were difficult to assign to individual alleles. Presence/absence analyses assumed roughly uniform sequencing depth across donors, an assumption that may not hold. Because counts were too low, 15 to 20 rarely observed V segments, including chromosome 9 orphons, were left out of the earlier analysis of some 600 of the donors. An earlier analysis of 587 of the donors showed that most TCR beta V segments appeared in productive rearrangements either about 90% or about 30% of the time, which broadly matched IMGT annotations. Correlated functional status among segregating V segments might reflect linkage disequilibrium, but an unknown experimental factor could not be ruled out. In vitro tests confirmed that three of the cytomegalovirus-associated TCR beta chains recognize cytomegalovirus antigens. The authors suggested that the approach could potentially be extended to other disease states and immunological phenotypes. According to a later genetic analysis, donors in an Asian-associated ancestry cluster had fewer N-insertions in productive TCRs than the approximately 700-donor mean. According to a later analysis, parvovirus B19, influenza, CMV and Epstein-Barr virus appeared linked to several top co-occurrence clusters. A later analysis found that most CMV-associated TCR beta chains appeared HLA-restricted, with HLA associations seemingly driven largely by CMV exposure. CMV serostatus was the only immune exposure information available for the cohort. In a later analysis, the rate of TCR association differed among HLA loci, with DRB1 alleles having the most associated TCRs and HLA-C alleles having the fewest. Compared with equally common non-associated chains, HLA-associated TCR beta chains in a later analysis were more clonally expanded and had lower generation probabilities. In both the original and validation cohorts, the classifier was reported to diagnose cytomegalovirus status with high specificity and sensitivity. A further reported finding was that TCR beta sequences accurately predicted the HLA-A and HLA-B alleles for most subjects in the first cohort.

The cohort consisted of 670 or so healthy bone marrow donors. Cohort members were all nominally healthy when sampled, although unrecorded immune exposures were likely present. The donor was CMV seropositive and belonged to the group of 270 or so seropositive cohort members. A peripheral blood sample was provided by each donor, and peripheral blood mononuclear cells were used for TCR beta sequencing. The Qiagen DNeasy Blood Extraction Kit was used to extract genomic DNA from the blood cell samples. Unmatched junction bases come to 4, with V trimmed by 0 bases and J by 8 bases. From the germline V gene, CDR1 is SGHRS and CDR2 is YFSETQ. The CDR3 starts with the cysteine, ends with the phenylalanine, and has 15 residues. Only CDR3 DNA remains: 45 bases, in frame from the first base. Library preparation employed the immunoSEQ multiplex PCR assay. For the multiplex PCR, a mixture combining 60 forward primers for TCR Vbeta segments and 13 reverse primers for TCR Jbeta segments was used. The CDR3 region of rearranged TCR beta genes was amplified from genomic DNA with a multiplex PCR assay. The Illumina HiSeq System was used to sequence the amplified TCR beta libraries as 87-base-pair reads. The authors' analysis ran thus. Across the 600 to 700 repertoires, a later analysis counted roughly 84 million unique TCR beta chains, roughly 11 million of which were shared by at least two donors. Raw reads were error-corrected and collapsed into unique sequences with a nearest-neighbor algorithm that merged closely related sequences to remove PCR and sequencing errors. Alignment of CDR3 sequences to IMGT reference sequences was used to assign V, D and J gene segments. For a sequence to be retained, a match of at least six nucleotides to both a V gene segment and a J gene segment was required. A rearrangement was called productive if the CDR3 had no stop codons and remained in frame with V and J, and every other rearrangement was called non-productive. Following IMGT convention, CDR3 was defined as the stretch from the second conserved V-encoded cysteine up to the conserved J-encoded phenylalanine. Sequences without an unambiguous match to a single V gene segment were excluded from the earlier analysis of 450 to 750 of the donors. An earlier analysis of 500 to 700 of the donors classified V segments as functional when productive rearrangements were above 56.7% and as segregating when the standard deviation between donors was above 5%. A statistical classification framework was developed to diagnose cytomegalovirus status using the catalog of TCR beta chain sequences. A later analysis assigned V and J genes by comparing TCR nucleotide sequences with IMGT/GENE-DB human TR gene sequences. Using the TCRdist pipeline, a later analysis assigned CDR3 sequences along with most-parsimonious VDJ recombination scenarios. In a later analysis, each TCR beta chain was defined by its CDR3 amino acid sequence together with its V-gene family, and reads without a unique V-gene family were excluded. A later analysis removed over 500 highly shared, low-generation-probability nucleotide sequences to deal with suspected cross-contamination and a sequencing artifact. In a later analysis, a clonal expansion index was calculated for each public chain from normalized within-repertoire ranks of inferred template counts. Generation probabilities in a later analysis came from a VDJ recombination model fitted to out-of-frame rearrangements, and those results were checked against IGoR. A later analysis scored TCR-TCR, TCR-HLA and TCR-CMV co-occurrence with hypergeometric tests, applying a repertoire-size bias correction to TCR pairs. In a later analysis, false discovery rates were estimated by permuting HLA or CMV assignments 20 times. A later analysis grouped co-occurring TCRs with DBSCAN, adding TCRdist sequence similarity when clustering within HLA-allele-positive subsets. For co-occurrence clustering, repertoires with fewer than 30,000 or more than 120,000 public chains were excluded, along with five repertoires with anomalous nucleotide sharing. TCRdb limited this immuneACCESS table to in-frame rearrangements with V and J called. A share of clones is missing; checked studies link under half to unresolved V genes, and the rest is unexplained. Clonal size and the V and J genes are those of that table, whereas D and trimming came from the DNA. The sample table on file contains about 88,000 clones. 5.5% of the sample rests with the top ten.

In the case of this clone: This receptor's antigen is unknown.

Here the chain combines TRBV5-1 and TRBJ1-6, and 8 junctional nucleotides match TRBD1. The sample taken for sequencing was PBMCs. The sequence was collected from a girl aged 5 to 17 in good health and CMV-seropositive. The CDR3 protein: CASSLAGQAYSPLHF. The nucleotide sequence reads as follows: TGCGCCAGCAGCTTGGCGGGACAGGCTTATTCACCCCTCCACTTT.